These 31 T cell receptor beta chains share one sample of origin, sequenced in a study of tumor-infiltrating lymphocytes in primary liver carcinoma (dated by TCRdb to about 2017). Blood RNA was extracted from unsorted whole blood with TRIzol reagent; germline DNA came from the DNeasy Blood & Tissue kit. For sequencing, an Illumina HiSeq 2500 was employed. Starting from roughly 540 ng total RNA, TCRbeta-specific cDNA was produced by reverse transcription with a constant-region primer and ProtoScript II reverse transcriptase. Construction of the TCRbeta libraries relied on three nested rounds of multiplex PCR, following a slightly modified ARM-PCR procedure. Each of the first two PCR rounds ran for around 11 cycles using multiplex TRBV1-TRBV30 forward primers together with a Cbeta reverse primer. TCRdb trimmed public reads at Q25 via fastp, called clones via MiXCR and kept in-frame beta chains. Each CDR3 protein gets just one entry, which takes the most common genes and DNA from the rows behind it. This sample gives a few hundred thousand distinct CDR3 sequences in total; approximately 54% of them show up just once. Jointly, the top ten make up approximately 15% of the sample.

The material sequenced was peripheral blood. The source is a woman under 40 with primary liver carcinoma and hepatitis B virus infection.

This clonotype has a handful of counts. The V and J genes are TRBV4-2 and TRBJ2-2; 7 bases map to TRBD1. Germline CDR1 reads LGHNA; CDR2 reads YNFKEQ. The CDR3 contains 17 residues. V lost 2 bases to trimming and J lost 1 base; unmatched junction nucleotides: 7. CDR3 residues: CASSQNRGGQNTGELFF. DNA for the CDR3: TGTGCCAGCAGCCAAAACAGGGGTGGGCAGAACACCGGGGAGCTGTTTTTT.

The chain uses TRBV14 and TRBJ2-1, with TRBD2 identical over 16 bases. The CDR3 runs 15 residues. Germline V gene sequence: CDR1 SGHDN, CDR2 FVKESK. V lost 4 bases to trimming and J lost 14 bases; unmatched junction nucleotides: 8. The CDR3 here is CASSPLGTSGRAEFF. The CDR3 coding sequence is TGTGCCAGCAGCCCCCTGGGGACTAGCGGGAGGGCCGAGTTCTTC.

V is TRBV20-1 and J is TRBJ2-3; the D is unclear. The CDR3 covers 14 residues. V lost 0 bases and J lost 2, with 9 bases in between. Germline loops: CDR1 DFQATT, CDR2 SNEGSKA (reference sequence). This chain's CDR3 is CSARDSFHTDTQYF. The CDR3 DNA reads TGCAGTGCTAGAGATAGCTTCCACACAGATACGCAGTATTTT.

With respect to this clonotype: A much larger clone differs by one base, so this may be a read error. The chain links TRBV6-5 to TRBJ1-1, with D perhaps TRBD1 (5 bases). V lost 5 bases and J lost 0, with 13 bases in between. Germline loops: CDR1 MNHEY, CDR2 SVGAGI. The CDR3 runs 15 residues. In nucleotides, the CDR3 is TGTGCCAGCAGTAAACCACTGGGGGTGAACACTGAAGCTTTCTTT. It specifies CASSKPLGVNTEAFF.

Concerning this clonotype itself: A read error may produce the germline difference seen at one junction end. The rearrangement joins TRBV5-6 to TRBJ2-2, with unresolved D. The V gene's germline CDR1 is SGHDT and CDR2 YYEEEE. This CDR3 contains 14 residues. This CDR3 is CASLAPRVTVELFF. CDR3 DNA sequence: TGTGCCAGCTTGGCACCCAGAGTCACCGTGGAGCTGTTTTTT.

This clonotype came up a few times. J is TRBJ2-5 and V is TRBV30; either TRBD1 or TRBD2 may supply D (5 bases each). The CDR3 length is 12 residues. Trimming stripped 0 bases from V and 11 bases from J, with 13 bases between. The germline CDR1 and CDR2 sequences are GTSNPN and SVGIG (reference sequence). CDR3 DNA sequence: TGTGCCTGGAGTGTATCGCAGGGAGTACAGTACTTC. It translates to CAWSVSQGVQYF.

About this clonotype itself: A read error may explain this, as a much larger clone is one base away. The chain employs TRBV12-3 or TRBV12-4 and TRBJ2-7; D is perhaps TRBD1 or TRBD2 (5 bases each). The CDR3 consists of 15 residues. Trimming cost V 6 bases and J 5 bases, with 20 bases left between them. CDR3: CASSSRRGARDEQYF. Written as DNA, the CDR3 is TGTGCCAGCAGCTCCCGACGGGGCGCTCGGGACGAGCAGTACTTC.

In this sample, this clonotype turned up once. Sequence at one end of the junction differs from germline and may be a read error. The CDR3 DNA sequence: TGTGCCAGCAGCGTTGTCGGAGGGAGTCCAGAGACCCACTACTTC. Translating it yields CASSVVGGSPETHYF. V and J are TRBV11-2 and TRBJ2-5; maybe TRBD2 (6 bases). CDR1 is SGHAT and CDR2 is FQNNGV in the germline V gene. This CDR3 contains 15 residues.

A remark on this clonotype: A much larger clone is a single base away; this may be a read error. CDR3 region: CASRTPGQGRKTQYF. The CDR3 DNA is TGTGCCAGCCGTACGCCCGGACAGGGCCGTAAGACCCAGTACTTC. V gene TRBV6-1 combines with J gene TRBJ2-5, with 8 nucleotides matching TRBD1. The V and J ends lost 8 bases and 6 bases, in that order; junction bases with no gene match: 14. The germline gives CDR1 MNHNS, CDR2 SASEGT. This CDR3 spans 15 amino acids.

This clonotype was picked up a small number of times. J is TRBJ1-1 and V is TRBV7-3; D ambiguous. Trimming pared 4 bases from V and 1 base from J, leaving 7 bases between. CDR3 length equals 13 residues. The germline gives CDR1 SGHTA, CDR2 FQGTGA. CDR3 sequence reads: CASSSQENTEAFF. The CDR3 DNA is TGTGCCAGCAGCTCGCAGGAGAACACTGAAGCTTTCTTT.

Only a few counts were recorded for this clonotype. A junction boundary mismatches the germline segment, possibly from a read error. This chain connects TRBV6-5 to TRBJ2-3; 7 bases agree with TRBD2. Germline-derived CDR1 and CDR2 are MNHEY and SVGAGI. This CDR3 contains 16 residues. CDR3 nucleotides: TGTGTCAGCAGAGGCGCTGGGCTAGCGGTAACGGATACGCAGTATTTT. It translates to CVSRGAGLAVTDTQYF.

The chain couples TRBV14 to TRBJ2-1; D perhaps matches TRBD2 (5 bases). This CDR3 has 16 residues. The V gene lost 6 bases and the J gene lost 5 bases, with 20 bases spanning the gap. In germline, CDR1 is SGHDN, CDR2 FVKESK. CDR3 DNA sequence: TGTGCCAGCAGTGCCGAAGCGGAATGGGTAAACAATGAGCAGTTCTTC. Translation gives CASSAEAEWVNNEQFF. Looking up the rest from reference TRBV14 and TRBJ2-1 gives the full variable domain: EAGVTQFPSHSVIEKGQTVTLRCDPISGHDNLYWYRRVMGKEIKFLLHFVKESKQDESGMPNNRFLAERTGGTYSTLKVQPAELEDSGVYFCASSAEAEWVNNEQFFGPGTRLTVL.

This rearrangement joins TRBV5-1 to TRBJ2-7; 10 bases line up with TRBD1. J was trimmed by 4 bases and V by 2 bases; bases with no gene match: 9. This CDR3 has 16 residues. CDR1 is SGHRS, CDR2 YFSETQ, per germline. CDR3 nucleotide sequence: TGCGCCAGCAGCTTAGCCCCGACAGGGGGCAATTACGAGCAGTACTTC. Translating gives CASSLAPTGGNYEQYF.

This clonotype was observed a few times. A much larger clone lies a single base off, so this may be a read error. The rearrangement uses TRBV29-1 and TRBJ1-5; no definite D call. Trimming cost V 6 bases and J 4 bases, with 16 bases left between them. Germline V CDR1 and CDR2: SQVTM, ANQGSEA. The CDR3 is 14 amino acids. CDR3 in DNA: TGCAGCGTCCTGGACGGCTTTGCGAATCAGCCCCAGCATTTT. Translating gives CSVLDGFANQPQHF.

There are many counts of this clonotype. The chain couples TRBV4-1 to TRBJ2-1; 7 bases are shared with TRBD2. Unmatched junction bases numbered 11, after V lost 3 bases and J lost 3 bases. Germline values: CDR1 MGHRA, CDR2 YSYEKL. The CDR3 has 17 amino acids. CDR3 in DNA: TGCGCCAGCAGCCAGAGGGGCTTAGCGGGTGGCTACAATGAGCAGTTCTTC. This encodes CASSQRGLAGGYNEQFF.

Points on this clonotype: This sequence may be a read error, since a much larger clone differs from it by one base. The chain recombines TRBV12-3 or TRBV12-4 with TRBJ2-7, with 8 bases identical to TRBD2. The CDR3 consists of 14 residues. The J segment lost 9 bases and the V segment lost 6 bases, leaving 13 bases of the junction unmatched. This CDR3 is CASRRLAGREGQYF. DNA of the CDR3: TGTGCCAGCAGGAGGCTAGCGGGCCGTGAAGGGCAGTACTTC.

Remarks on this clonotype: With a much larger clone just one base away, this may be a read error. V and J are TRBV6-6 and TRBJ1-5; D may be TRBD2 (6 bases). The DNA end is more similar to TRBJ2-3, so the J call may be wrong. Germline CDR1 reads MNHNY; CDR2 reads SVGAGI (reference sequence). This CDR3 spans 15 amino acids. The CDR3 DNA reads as TGTGCCAGTTTACCCACCGGGGGTTACAATCAGCCCCAGTATTTT. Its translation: CASLPTGGYNQPQYF.

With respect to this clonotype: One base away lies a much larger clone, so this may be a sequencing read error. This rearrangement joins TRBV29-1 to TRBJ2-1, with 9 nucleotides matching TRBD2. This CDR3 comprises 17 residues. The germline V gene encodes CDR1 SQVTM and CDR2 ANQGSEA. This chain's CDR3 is CGVEAPGTSSIYNEQFF. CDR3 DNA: TGCGGCGTTGAAGCTCCTGGGACTAGCAGCATCTACAATGAGCAGTTCTTC.

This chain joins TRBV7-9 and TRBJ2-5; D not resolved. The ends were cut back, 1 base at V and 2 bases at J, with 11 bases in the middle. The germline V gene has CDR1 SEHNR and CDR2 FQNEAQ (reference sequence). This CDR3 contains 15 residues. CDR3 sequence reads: CASSLGRSLQETQYF. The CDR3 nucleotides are TGTGCCAGCAGCTTAGGCAGGAGCCTTCAAGAGACCCAGTACTTC. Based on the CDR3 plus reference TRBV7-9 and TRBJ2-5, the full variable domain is DTGVSQNPRHKITKRGQNVTFRCDPISEHNRLYWYRQTLGQGPEFLTYFQNEAQLEKSRLLSDRFSAERPKGSFSTLEIQRTEQGDSAMYLCASSLGRSLQETQYFGPGTRLLVL.

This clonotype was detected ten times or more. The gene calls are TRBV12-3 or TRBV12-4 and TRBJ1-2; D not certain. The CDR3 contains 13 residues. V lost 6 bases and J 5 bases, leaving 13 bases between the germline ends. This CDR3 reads CASSRQGLYGYTF. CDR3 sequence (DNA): TGTGCCAGCAGCCGTCAAGGACTGTATGGCTACACCTTC.

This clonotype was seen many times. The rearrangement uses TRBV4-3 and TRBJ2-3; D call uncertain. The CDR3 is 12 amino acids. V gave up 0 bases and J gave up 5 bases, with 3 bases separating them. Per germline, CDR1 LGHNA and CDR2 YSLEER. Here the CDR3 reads CASSQDKDTQYF. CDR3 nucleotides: TGCGCCAGCAGCCAAGATAAAGATACGCAGTATTTT.

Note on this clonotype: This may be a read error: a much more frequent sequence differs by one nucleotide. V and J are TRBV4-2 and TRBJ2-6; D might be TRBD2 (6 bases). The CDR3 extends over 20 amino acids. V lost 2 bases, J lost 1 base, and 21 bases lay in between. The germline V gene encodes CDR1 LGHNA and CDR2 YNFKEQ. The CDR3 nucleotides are TGTGCCAGCAGCCAAAAAACCGGGACTGGGAGGCGTTCTGGGGCCAACGTCCTGACTTTC. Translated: CASSQKTGTGRRSGANVLTF.

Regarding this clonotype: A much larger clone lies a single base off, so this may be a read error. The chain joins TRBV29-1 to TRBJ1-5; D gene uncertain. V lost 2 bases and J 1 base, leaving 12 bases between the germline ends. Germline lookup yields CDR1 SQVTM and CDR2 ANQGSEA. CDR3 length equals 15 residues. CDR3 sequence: CSVEYPWGSNQPQHF. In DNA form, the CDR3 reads TGCAGCGTTGAATATCCCTGGGGAAGCAATCAGCCCCAGCATTTT.

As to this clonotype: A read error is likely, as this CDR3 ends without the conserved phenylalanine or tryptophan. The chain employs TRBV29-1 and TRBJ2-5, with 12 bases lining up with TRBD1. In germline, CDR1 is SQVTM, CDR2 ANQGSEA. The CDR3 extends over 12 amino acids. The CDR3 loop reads CSVGTGGETQYS. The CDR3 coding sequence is TGTAGCGTGGGGACAGGGGGCGAGACCCAGTACTCC.

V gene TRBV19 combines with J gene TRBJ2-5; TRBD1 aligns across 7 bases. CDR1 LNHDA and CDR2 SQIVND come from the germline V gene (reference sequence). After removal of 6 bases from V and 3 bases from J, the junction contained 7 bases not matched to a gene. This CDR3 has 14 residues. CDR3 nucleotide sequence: TGTGCCAGTAGCGTGGGACAGATGGAAGAGACCCAGTACTTC. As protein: CASSVGQMEETQYF. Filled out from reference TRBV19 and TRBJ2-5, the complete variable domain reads DGGITQSPKYLFRKEGQNVTLSCEQNLNHDAMYWYRQDPGQGLRLIYYSQIVNDFQKGDIAEGYSVSREKKESFPLTVTSAQKNPTAFYLCASSVGQMEETQYFGPGTRLLVL.

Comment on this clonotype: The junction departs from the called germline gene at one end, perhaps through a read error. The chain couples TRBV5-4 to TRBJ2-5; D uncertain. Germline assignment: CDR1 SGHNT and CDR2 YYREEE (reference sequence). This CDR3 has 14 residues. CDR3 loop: CASSFEASQETQNF. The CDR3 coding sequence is TGTGCCAGCAGCTTCGAAGCCTCCCAAGAGACCCAGAACTTC.

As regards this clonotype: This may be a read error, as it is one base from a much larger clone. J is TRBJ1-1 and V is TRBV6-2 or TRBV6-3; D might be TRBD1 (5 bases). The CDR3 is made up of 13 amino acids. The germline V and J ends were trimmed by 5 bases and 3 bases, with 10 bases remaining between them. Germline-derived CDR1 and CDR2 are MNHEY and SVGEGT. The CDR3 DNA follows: TGTGCCAGCAGTGGGGCTCTCTACACTGAAGCTTTCTTT. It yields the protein CASSGALYTEAFF.

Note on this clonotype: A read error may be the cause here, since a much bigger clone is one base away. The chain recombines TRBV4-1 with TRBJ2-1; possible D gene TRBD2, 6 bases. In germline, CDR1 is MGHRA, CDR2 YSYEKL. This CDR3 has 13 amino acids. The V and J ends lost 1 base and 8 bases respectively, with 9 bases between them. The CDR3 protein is CASSQGRRDEQFF. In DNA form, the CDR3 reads TGCGCCAGCAGCCAAGGTCGGAGGGATGAGCAGTTCTTC.

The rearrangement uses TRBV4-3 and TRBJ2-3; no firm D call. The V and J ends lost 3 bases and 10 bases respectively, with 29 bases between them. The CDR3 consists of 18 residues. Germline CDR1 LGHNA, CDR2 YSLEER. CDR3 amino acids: CASSQSVWLGDNDDAQYF. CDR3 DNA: TGCGCCAGCAGCCAGTCGGTCTGGCTGGGTGATAACGATGATGCGCAGTATTTT.

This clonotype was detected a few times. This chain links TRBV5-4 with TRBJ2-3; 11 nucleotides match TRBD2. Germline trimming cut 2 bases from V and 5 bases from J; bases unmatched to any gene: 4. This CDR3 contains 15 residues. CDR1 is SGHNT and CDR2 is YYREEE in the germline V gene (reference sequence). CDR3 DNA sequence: TGTGCCAGCAGCTTCAAACTAGCGGGAGAAGATACGCAGTATTTT. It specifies CASSFKLAGEDTQYF.

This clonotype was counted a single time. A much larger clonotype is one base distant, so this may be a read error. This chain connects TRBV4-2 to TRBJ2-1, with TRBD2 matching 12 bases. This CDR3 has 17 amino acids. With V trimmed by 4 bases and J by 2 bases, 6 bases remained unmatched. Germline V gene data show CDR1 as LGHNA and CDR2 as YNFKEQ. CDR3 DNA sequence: TGTGCCAGCAGCCGAGGGACTAGCGGGTGCGCCTACAATGAGCAGTTCTTC. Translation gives CASSRGTSGCAYNEQFF.